These 10 T cell receptor beta chains were sequenced from one sample in a study of T cell repertoires in cytomegalovirus infection. The antigens for these receptors are not known. One entry per CDR3 protein results from TCRdb running MiXCR on the reads. The repertoire holds roughly 110,000 distinct CDR3 sequences, with more than 30% as singletons. Material: CD8+ T cells from cultured PBMCs, obtained from culture after CMV antigen stimulation. The receptors shown here come from a human donor in good health (CMV status not recorded). Some clones in this sample may be carry-over from other donors' samples.

This clonotype was counted only a few times. The chain combines TRBV4-3 with TRBJ1-1; D possibly corresponds to TRBD1 (6 bases). CDR1 is LGHNA, CDR2 YSLEER, per germline. This CDR3 contains 13 residues. V gave up 0 bases and J gave up 11 bases, with 13 bases separating them. The CDR3, as DNA: TGCGCCAGCAGCCAAGACAGGGGTTTGGAGGCTTTCTTT. It codes for CASSQDRGLEAFF.

The chain uses TRBV6-6 and TRBJ1-5; D perhaps matches TRBD1 (5 bases). CDR1 and CDR2 from the germline V gene are MNHNY and SVGAGI (reference sequence). V lost 0 bases and J 5 bases, leaving 11 bases between the germline ends. CDR3 length equals 15 residues. The CDR3 region has the DNA TGTGCCAGCAGTTACTCTTCGGCGGGGGATCAGCCCCAGCATTTT. This gives the protein CASSYSSAGDQPQHF.

This clonotype came up a few times. J is TRBJ2-7 and V is TRBV27; possible D gene TRBD1, 6 bases. V was trimmed by 6 bases and J by 1 base, leaving 10 bases between them. The CDR3 contains 13 residues. Germline CDR1 reads MNHEY; CDR2 reads SMNVEV (reference sequence). The CDR3 DNA follows: TGTGCCAGCAGCTACGGGACATCCTACGAGCAGTACTTC. Its protein product is CASSYGTSYEQYF.

Ten or more counts support this clonotype. The chain combines TRBV7-2 with TRBJ2-7; 7 nucleotides agree with TRBD1. Germline V lookup: CDR1 SGHTA, CDR2 FQGNSA. Trimming cost V 5 bases and J 6 bases; bases outside gene matches: 19. This CDR3 region has 17 residues. The CDR3 here is CASSTPSETGILGEQYF. CDR3 coding DNA: TGTGCCAGCAGCACCCCAAGTGAGACAGGGATTTTGGGCGAGCAGTACTTC.

The CDR3 bases are TGCGCCAGCAGCTCGAGAGGATCTAGCGGGGGGGCGGATACGCAGTATTTT. It yields the protein CASSSRGSSGGADTQYF. The chain uses TRBV4-1 and TRBJ2-3, with 12 nucleotides matching TRBD2. There are 17 residues in the CDR3. V shed 5 bases and J 6 bases; nucleotides not matched to a gene: 12. Looked up from germline, CDR1 is MGHRA and CDR2 is YSYEKL.

This chain links TRBV24-1 with TRBJ1-1, with D uncertain. This CDR3 is built from 11 residues. The V end was cut by 7 bases, the J end by 4 bases, with 6 bases between. Germline values: CDR1 KGHDR, CDR2 SFDVKD. The CDR3 DNA reads as TGTGCCACCAGGAAGGGCACTGAAGCTTTCTTT. Its protein product is CATRKGTEAFF.

V is TRBV29-1 and J is TRBJ1-2; 8 bases match TRBD1. The CDR3 contains 15 residues. The V gene end was trimmed by 5 bases and the J gene end by 4 bases; junction bases not matched to a gene: 12. Germline CDR1 and CDR2: SQVTM and ANQGSEA. CDR3: CSVLDREGRGYGYTF. CDR3 DNA: TGCAGCGTTCTGGACAGGGAGGGCCGGGGCTATGGCTACACCTTC.

The chain links TRBV27 to TRBJ1-2; the D is unclear. CDR1 is MNHEY and CDR2 is SMNVEV in the germline V gene (reference sequence). V was shortened by 8 bases and J by 5 bases, with 21 bases between the two germline ends. The CDR3 loop spans 15 amino acids. The chain's CDR3 is CASGPFGTVNYGYTF. The DNA of the CDR3 is TGTGCCAGCGGGCCTTTTGGCACCGTGAATTATGGCTACACCTTC.

The chain combines TRBV27 with TRBJ2-5; 7 bases are shared with TRBD2. The germline V gene has CDR1 MNHEY and CDR2 SMNVEV (reference sequence). The CDR3 totals 13 residues. V dropped 1 base and J dropped 4; count of bases not matched to a gene: 0. The CDR3 spells CASSLWEGETQYF. CDR3 bases: TGTGCCAGCAGTTTATGGGAGGGAGAGACCCAGTACTTC.

This clonotype was found many times. This chain links TRBV20-1 with TRBJ1-5, with a tentative D call TRBD1 (5 bases). V was clipped by 2 bases and J by 6 bases, with 11 bases between them. The CDR3 extends over 13 amino acids. Germline V CDR1 and CDR2: DFQATT, SNEGSKA (reference sequence). The CDR3 region is CSARLGRGQPQHF. The CDR3 DNA reads as TGCAGTGCTAGACTGGGGCGCGGTCAGCCCCAGCATTTT.